The source of this TCR beta chain is a study of cytomegalovirus exposure and HLA in healthy donors. Study conclusions and caveats: About 87% or about 30% of the time was how often most TCR beta V segments were productive, according to an earlier analysis.

CDR1 and CDR2 (germline): KGHSH, LQKENI. The CDR3 is 12 amino acids. V gave up 3 bases and J gave up 6 bases; unmatched junction bases: 1. About this clone itself: Its antigen remains unidentified.

The PCR used 60 Vbeta and 13 Jbeta primers. Repertoires were generated with immunoSEQ multiplex PCR, while TCRdb's copy carries only in-frame clones and drops some. The data hold 200,000 or so clones, with 81% observed a single time. The origin of this receptor is a middle-aged man in good health and CMV-seronegative. The chain recombines TRBV18 with TRBJ2-7; 8 bases are shared with TRBD1. Sequences were obtained from PBMCs. Written as DNA, the CDR3 is TGTGCCAGCTCACCGACAGGGGTCGAGCAGTACTTC. Translating gives CASSPTGVEQYF.